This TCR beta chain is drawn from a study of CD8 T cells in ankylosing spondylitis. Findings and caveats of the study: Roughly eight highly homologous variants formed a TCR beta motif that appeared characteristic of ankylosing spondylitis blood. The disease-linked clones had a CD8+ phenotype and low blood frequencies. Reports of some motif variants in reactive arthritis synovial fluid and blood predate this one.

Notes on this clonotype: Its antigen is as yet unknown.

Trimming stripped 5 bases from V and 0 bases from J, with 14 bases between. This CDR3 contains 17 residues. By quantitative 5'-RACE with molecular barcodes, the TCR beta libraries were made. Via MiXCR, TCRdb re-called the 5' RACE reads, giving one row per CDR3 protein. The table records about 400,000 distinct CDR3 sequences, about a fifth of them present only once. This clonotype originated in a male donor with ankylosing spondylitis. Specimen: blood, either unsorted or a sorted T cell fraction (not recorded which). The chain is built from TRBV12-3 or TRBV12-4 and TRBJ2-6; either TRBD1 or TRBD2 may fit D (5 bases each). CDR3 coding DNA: TGTGCCAGCAGTAGCCCGGGACGGAGCTCTGGGGCCAACGTCCTGACTTTC. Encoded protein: CASSSPGRSSGANVLTF.